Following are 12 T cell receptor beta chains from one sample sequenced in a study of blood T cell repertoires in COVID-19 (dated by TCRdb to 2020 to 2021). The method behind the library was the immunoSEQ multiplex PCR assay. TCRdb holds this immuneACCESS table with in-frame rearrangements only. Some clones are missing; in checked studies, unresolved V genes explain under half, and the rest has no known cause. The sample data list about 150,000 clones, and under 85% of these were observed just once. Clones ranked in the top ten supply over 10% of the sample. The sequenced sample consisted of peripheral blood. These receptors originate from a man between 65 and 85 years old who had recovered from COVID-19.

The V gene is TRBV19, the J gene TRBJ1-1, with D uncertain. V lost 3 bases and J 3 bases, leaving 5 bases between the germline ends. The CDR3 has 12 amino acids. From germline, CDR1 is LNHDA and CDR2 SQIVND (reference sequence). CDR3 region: CASSMRDTEAFF. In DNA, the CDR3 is TGTGCCAGTAGTATGCGGGACACTGAAGCTTTCTTT. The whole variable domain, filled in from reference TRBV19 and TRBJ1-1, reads DGGITQSPKYLFRKEGQNVTLSCEQNLNHDAMYWYRQDPGQGLRLIYYSQIVNDFQKGDIAEGYSVSREKKESFPLTVTSAQKNPTAFYLCASSMRDTEAFFGQGTRLTVV.

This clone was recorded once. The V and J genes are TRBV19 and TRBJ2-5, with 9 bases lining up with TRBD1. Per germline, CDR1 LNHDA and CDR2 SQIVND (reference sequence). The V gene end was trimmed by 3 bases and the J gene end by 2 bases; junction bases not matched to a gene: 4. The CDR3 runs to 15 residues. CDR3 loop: CASSISGTGQETQYF. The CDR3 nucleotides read TGTGCCAGTAGTATCTCTGGGACAGGGCAAGAGACCCAGTACTTC.

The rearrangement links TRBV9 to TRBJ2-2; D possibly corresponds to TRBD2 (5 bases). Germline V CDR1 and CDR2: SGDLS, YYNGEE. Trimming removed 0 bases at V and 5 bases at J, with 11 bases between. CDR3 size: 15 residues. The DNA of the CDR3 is TGTGCCAGCAGCGTAGGTCCTAGCACTACCGGGGAGCTGTTTTTT. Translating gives CASSVGPSTTGELFF. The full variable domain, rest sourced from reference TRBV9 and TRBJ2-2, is DSGVTQTPKHLITATGQRVTLRCSPRSGDLSVYWYQQSLDQGLQFLIQYYNGEERAKGNILERFSAQQFPDLHSELNLSSLELGDSALYFCASSVGPSTTGELFFGEGSRLTVL.

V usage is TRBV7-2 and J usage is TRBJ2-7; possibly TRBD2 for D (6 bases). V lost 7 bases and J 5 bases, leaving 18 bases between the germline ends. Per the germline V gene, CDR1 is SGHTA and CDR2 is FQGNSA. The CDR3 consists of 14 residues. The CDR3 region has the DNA TGTGCCAGCACCTCTGGAGGGATTAGGAACGAGCAGTACTTC. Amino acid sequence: CASTSGGIRNEQYF.

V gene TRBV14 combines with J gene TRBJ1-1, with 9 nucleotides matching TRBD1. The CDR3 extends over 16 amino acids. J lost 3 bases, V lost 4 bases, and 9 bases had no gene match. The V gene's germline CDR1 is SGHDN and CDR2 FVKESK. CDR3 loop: CASSPPGDRVDTEAFF. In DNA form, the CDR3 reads TGTGCCAGCAGCCCACCCGGGGACAGGGTTGACACTGAAGCTTTCTTT. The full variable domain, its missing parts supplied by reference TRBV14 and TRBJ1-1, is EAGVTQFPSHSVIEKGQTVTLRCDPISGHDNLYWYRRVMGKEIKFLLHFVKESKQDESGMPNNRFLAERTGGTYSTLKVQPAELEDSGVYFCASSPPGDRVDTEAFFGQGTRLTVV.

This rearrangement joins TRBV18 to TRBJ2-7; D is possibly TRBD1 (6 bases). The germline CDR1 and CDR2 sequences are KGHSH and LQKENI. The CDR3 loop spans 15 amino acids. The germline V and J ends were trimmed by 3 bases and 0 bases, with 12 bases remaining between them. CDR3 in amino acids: CASSPTGQSSYEQYF. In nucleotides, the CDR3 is TGTGCCAGCTCACCTACTGGACAGTCCTCCTACGAGCAGTACTTC.

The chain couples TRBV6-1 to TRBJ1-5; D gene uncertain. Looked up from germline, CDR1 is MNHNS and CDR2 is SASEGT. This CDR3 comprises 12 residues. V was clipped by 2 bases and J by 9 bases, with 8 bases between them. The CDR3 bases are TGTGCCAGCAGTGAACAGGCTGGGCCCCAGCATTTT. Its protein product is CASSEQAGPQHF.

The CDR3 nucleotides are TGCGCCAGCAGCTTGCAGAACACTGAAGCTTTCTTT. Translating gives CASSLQNTEAFF. V usage is TRBV5-1 and J usage is TRBJ1-1; D call uncertain. Germline lookup yields CDR1 SGHRS and CDR2 YFSETQ. This CDR3 spans 12 amino acids. V dropped 1 base and J dropped 1 base, with 2 bases sitting between them.

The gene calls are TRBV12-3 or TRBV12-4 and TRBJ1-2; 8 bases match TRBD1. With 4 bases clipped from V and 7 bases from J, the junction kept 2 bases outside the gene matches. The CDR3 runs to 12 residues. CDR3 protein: CASSSGGRGYTF. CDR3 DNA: TGTGCCAGCAGTTCAGGGGGCCGTGGCTACACCTTC.

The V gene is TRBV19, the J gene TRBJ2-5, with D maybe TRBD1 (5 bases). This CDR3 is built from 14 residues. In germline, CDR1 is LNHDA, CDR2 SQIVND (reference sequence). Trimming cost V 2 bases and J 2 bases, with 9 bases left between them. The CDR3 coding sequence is TGTGCCAGTAGTATAAGGGCAGGGCAAGAGACCCAGTACTTC. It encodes CASSIRAGQETQYF.

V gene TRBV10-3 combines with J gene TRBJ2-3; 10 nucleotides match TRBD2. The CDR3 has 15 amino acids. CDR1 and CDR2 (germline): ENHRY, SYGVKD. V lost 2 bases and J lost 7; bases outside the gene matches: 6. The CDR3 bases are TGTGCCATCAGTGAGGGACTAGCGGAATATTATACGCAGTATTTT. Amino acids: CAISEGLAEYYTQYF.

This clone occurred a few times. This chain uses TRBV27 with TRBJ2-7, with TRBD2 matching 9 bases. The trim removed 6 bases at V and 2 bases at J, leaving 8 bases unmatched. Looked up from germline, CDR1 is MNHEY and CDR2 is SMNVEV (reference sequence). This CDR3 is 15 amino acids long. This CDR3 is CASSPSAGGPYEQYF. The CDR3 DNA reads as TGTGCCAGCAGCCCTTCTGCGGGAGGGCCCTACGAGCAGTACTTC.